The text below deals with one T cell receptor beta chain. No cognate antigen has been identified for it. No much larger clonotype is one base removed from it; base qualities were not supplied. This sample stems from a study of a mutant IDH1 vaccine in newly diagnosed glioma (dated by TCRdb to the early 2020s). With regard to the full study: Eight vaccinations were administered to patients in weeks 1, 3, 5, 7, 11, 15, 19 and 23, corresponding to visits V03 through V10. Prior to enrollment, patients had been given standard therapy consisting of radiotherapy alone, temozolomide alone, or radiochemotherapy with temozolomide, with the combination given to most patients. Of the 25 to 40 patients who were treated, about 62% were male and roughly 38% were female, and the mean age was about 37 years. For exploratory analyses, longitudinal TCRB deep sequencing was carried out in about two dozen treated patients wherever samples were available. Vaccination started 4-6 weeks after radiotherapy alone, or was given together with temozolomide cycles in the groups whose treatment included chemotherapy. Peripheral blood samples were drawn at six visits, namely V03 (baseline), V05, V07, V10, V12 and V13. Points the paper makes about the study in general: Availability determined which PBMC samples were chosen for TCRB deep sequencing. Immune responses induced by the vaccine were seen in roughly 92% of patients across multiple MHC alleles. The authors noted that analyses of patient blood samples could not be reproduced because of sample limitations. Changes in the top peripheral T cell clonotypes picked up by TCRB sequencing did not appear to be linked to pseudoprogression.

From the cysteine through the phenylalanine, the CDR3 covers 16 amino acids. Solely the CDR3 DNA is kept, with 48 bases framed from the first base. V is shortened by 2 bases, J by 4 bases, and the region joining them spans 15 bases. In the germline V gene, CDR1 corresponds to SGHDN and CDR2 to FVKESK. Library construction relied on the immunoSEQ multiplex PCR assay. The hsTCRB Kit was used according to the manufacturer's protocol to amplify rearranged TCR beta chain sequences. TCRB libraries were sequenced on an Illumina MiSeq. Concerning the study's data processing: The kit vendor's proprietary platform handled demultiplexing, trimming and gene mapping. The clones in this table, taken by TCRdb from immuneACCESS, are in-frame only. Not every clone is retained; where verified, under half of the shortfall comes from an unresolved V gene, and the cause of the rest is unknown. V, J and clone size were drawn from that table, and D and trimming were deduced from the DNA. In this sample the table shows approximately 35,000 clones, more than 75% of which occur a single time. The ten largest clones take up around 2.6% of the sample.

The sample's time point label, decoded: week 23, last vaccination. A 20-mer mutant IDH1 peptide at 300 micrograms in Montanide made up each vaccine dose, which was injected subcutaneously together with topical imiquimod. Newly diagnosed WHO grade 3 or 4 IDH1-mutant astrocytomas showing loss of nuclear ATRX were present in the donors. The samples were drawn from NOA16, a multicentre, single-arm, open-label phase I trial in Germany that tested a mutant IDH1 peptide vaccine in humans for the first time. Genomic DNA for TCRB sequencing was extracted from EDTA blood using the DNeasy Blood and Tissue Kit.

The material sequenced was PBMCs, taken from a glioma patient whose treatment included an IDH1 peptide vaccine. The receptor was derived from a man aged 40-49 years with glioma. The rearrangement combines TRBV14 with TRBJ2-1; the D gene is perhaps TRBD1 or TRBD2, as each covers 6 bases. The CDR3 protein is CASSQRGALGYNEQFF. The sequenced DNA: TGTGCCAGCAGCCAAAGGGGGGCTTTGGGGTACAATGAGCAGTTCTTC.